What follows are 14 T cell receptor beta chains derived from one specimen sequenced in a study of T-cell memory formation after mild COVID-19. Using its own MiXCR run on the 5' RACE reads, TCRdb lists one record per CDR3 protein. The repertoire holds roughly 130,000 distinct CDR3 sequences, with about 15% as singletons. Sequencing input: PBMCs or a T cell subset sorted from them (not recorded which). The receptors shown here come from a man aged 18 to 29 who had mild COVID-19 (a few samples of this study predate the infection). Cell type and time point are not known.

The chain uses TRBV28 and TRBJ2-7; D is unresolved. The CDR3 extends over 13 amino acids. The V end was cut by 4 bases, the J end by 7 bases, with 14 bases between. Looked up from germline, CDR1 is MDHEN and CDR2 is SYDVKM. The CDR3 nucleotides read TGTGCCAGCAGTTCCCGGGCCCCCCCGGAGCAGTACGTC. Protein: CASSSRAPPEQYV.

CDR3 in amino acids: CASSRGYAYNEQFF. The CDR3 region has the DNA TGTGCCAGCAGCAGAGGGTACGCCTACAATGAGCAGTTCTTC. The J gene is TRBJ2-1, the V gene TRBV3-1; possible D gene TRBD2, 5 bases. Germline V gene data show CDR1 as LGHDT and CDR2 as YNNKEL (reference sequence). CDR3 length equals 14 residues. Deletions cut 5 bases from V and 2 bases from J, with 10 bases between.

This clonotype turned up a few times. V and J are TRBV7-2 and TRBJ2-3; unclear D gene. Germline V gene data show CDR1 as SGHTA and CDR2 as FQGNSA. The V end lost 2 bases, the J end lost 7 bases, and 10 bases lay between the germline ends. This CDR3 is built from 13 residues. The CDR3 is CASSLTTGYTQYF. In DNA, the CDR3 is TGTGCCAGCAGCTTAACGACTGGGTATACGCAGTATTTT.

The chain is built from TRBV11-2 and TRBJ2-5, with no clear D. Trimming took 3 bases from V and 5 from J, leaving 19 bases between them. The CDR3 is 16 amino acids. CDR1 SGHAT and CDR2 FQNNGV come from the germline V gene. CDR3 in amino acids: CASSFHLDPAGETQYF. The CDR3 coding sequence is TGTGCCAGCAGCTTCCATCTAGACCCCGCCGGGGAGACCCAGTACTTC.

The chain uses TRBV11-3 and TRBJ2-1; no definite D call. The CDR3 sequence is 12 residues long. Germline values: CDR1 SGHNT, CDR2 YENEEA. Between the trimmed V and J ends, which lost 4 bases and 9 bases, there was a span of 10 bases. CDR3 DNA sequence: TGTGCCAGCAGCTCCCGAACGGGTGAGCAGTTCTTC. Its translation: CASSSRTGEQFF.

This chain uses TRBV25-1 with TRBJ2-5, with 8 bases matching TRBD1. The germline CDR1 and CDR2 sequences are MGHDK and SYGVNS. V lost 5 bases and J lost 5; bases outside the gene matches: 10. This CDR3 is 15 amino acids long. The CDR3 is CASSNPGQEGETQYF. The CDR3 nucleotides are TGTGCCAGCAGTAACCCGGGACAGGAGGGGGAGACCCAGTACTTC.

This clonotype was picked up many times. This chain's CDR3 is CASARGGVDEQFF. The CDR3 region has the DNA TGCGCCAGCGCTCGGGGAGGGGTCGATGAGCAGTTCTTC. The gene calls are TRBV5-1 and TRBJ2-1, with TRBD2 matching over 7 bases. Germline trimming cut 7 bases from V and 8 bases from J; bases unmatched to any gene: 9. CDR1 is SGHRS, CDR2 YFSETQ, per germline. The CDR3 is 13 residues long.

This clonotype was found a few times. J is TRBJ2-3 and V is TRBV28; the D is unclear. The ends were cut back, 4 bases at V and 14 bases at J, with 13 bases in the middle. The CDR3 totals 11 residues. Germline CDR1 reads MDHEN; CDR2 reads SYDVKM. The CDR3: CASSSDRAGYF. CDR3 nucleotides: TGTGCCAGCAGTTCGGACCGAGCCGGGTATTTT.

CDR3 sequence (DNA): TGCGCCAGCAGTAGGCAAGGGGGCGCTTTACGGACCGAGCAGTACTTC. It specifies CASSRQGGALRTEQYF. The chain is built from TRBV23-1 and TRBJ2-7; 7 nucleotides match TRBD1. TRBV23-1 is an open reading frame, and its role is uncertain. The V gene end was trimmed by 5 bases and the J gene end by 6 bases; junction bases not matched to a gene: 16. This CDR3 has 16 amino acids.

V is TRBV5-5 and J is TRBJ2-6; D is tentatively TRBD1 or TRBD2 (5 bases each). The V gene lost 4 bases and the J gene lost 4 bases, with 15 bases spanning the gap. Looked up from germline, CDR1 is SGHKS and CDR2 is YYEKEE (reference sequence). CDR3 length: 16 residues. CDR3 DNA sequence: TGTGCCAGCAGCCCGCCGGGGCTGGCAGGGGCCAACGTCCTGACTTTC. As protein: CASSPPGLAGANVLTF.

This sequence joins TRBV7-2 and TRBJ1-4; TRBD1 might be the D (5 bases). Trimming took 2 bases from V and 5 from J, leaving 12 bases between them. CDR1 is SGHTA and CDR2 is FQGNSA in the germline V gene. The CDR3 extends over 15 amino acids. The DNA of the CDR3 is TGTGCCAGCAGCTTAAATCAGGCAGGGAATGAAAAACTGTTTTTT. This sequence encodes CASSLNQAGNEKLFF.

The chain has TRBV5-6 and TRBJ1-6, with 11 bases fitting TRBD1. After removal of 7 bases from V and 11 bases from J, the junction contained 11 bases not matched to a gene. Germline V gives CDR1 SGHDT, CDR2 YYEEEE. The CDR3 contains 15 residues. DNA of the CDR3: TGTGCCAGCGTCCGATGGGGACAGGGGGAGACACCCCTCCACTTT. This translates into CASVRWGQGETPLHF.

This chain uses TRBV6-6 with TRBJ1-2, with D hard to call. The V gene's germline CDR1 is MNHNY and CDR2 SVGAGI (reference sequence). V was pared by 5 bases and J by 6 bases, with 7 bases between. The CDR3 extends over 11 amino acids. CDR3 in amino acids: CASSAPNGYTF. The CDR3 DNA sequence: TGTGCCAGCAGTGCCCCCAATGGCTACACCTTC.

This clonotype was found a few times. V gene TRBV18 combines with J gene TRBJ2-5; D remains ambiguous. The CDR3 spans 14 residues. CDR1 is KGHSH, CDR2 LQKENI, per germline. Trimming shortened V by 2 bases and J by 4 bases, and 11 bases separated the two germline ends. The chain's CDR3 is CASSPAVWRETQYF. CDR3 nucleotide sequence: TGTGCCAGCTCACCAGCGGTTTGGAGAGAGACCCAGTACTTC.